This TCR beta chain is from a study of Ad26.COV2.S vaccination and SARS-CoV-2 variants. In the study overall: The donor was enrolled in the Ad26.COV2.S arm of the COV1001 trial. Into the muscle, Ad26.COV2.S was dosed once or twice, 56 days apart.

Deletions cut 5 bases from V and 1 base from J, with 15 bases between. Looked up from germline, CDR1 is LNHDA and CDR2 is SQIVND (reference sequence). The CDR3 is 15 amino acids. With respect to this clone: The antigen is not known.

Produced via immunoSEQ multiplex PCR; TCRdb's table is partial and in-frame only. Of roughly 450,000 clones in the sample, approximately 90% were seen once. Treatment described: over 15 received Ad26.COV2.S at low or high dose, single or two shots; 5 received placebo; per-sample allocation not given. All samples were drawn on day 63, counting from the first vaccine or placebo injection. Whole-study results and caveats: Those who received vaccine or placebo ended up with similar non-spike TCR breadth.

The sample consisted of peripheral blood, taken in a trial of Ad26.COV2.S vaccine versus placebo. The rearrangement uses TRBV19 and TRBJ2-7, with no clear D. The sequence came from a person aged 18 to 65 who received the Ad26.COV2.S COVID-19 vaccine or a placebo. In nucleotides, the CDR3 is TGTGCCAGTAGTGCGCGACGAGGTCCATCCTACGAGCAGTACTTC. Residues: CASSARRGPSYEQYF.